In its sample, the clone carrying this TCR beta chain was seen many times. The record originates from a study of CD8 T cells in ankylosing spondylitis. TCRdb used MiXCR to reprocess the 5' RACE reads, holding one entry per CDR3 protein. The data show around 130,000 distinct CDR3 sequences, approximately 14% seen once. Trimming left V 4 bases short and J 6 bases short, with 16 bases between. The CDR3 has 15 residues. Germline CDR1 SGHRS, CDR2 YFSETQ. The V call is TRBV5-1, the J call TRBJ2-2; no clear D gene. What was sequenced was blood, either unsorted or a sorted T cell fraction (not recorded which). The sequence derives from a female donor with ankylosing spondylitis or in good health (not recorded which). CDR3 bases: TGCGCCAGCAGCCCCTCTCTAGAATACGCCGGGGAGCTGTTTTTT. This codes for CASSPSLEYAGELFF.